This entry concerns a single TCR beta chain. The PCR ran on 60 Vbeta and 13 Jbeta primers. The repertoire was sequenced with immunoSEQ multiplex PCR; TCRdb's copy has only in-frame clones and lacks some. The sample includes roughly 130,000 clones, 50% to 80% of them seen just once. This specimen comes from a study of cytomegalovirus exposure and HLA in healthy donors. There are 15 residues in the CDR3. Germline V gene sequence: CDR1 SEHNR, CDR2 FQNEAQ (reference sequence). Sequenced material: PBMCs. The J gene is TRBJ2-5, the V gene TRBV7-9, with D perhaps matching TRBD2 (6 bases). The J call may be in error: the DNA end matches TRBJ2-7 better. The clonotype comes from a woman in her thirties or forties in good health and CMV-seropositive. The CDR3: CASSPSGTRSYEQYF. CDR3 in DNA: TGTGCCAGCAGTCCATCCGGGACTCGTTCCTACGAGCAGTACTTC.